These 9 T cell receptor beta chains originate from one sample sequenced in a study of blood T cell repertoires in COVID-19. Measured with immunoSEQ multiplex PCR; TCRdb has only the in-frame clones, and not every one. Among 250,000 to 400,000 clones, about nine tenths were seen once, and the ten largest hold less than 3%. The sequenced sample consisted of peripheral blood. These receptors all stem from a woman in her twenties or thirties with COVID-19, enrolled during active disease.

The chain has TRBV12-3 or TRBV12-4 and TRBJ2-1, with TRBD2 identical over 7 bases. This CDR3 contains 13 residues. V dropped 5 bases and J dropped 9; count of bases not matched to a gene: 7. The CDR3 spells CASSPRDYAEQFF. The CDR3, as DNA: TGTGCCAGCAGTCCCCGGGACTACGCTGAGCAGTTCTTC.

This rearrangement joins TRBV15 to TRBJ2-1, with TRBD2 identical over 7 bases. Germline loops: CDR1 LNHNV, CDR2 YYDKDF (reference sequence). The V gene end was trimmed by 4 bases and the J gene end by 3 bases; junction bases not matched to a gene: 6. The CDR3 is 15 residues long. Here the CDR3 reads CATSKEAGNYNEQFF. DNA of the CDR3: TGTGCCACCAGCAAAGAAGCGGGAAACTACAATGAGCAGTTCTTC.

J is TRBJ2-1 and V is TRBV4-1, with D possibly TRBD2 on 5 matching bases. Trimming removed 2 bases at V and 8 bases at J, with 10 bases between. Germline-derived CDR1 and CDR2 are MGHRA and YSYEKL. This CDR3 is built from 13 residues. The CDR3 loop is CASSQTRVDEQFF. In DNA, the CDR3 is TGCGCCAGCAGCCAAACGAGGGTCGATGAGCAGTTCTTC.

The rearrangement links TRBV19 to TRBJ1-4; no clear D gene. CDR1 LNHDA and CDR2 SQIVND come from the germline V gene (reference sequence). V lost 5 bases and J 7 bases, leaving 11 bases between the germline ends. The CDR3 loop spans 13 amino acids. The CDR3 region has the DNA TGTGCCAGTAGTGCCCAACTACGTGAAAAACTGTTTTTT. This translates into CASSAQLREKLFF.

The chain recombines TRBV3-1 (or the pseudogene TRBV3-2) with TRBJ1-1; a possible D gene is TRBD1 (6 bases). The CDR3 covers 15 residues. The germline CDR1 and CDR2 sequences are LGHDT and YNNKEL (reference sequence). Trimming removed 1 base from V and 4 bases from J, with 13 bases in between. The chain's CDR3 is CASSQAGGASTEAFF. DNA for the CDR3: TGTGCCAGCAGCCAAGCCGGGGGGGCTAGCACTGAAGCTTTCTTT.

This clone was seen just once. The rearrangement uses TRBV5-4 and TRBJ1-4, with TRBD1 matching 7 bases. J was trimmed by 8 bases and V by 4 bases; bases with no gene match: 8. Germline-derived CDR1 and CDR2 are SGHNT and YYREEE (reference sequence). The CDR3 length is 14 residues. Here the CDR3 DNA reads TGTGCCAGCAGCCGTCGACAGGGTAGGGAAAAACTGTTTTTT. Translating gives CASSRRQGREKLFF. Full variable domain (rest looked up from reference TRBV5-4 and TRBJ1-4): ETGVTQSPTHLIKTRGQQVTLRCSSQSGHNTVSWYQQALGQGPQFIFQYYREEENGRGNFPPRFSGLQFPNYSSELNVNALELDDSALYLCASSRRQGREKLFFGSGTQLSVL.

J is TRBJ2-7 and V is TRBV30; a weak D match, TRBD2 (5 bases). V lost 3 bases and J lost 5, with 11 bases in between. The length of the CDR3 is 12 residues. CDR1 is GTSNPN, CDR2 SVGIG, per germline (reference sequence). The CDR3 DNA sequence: TGTGCCTGGAGGAGAGGGTCCAACGAGCAGTACTTC. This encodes CAWRRGSNEQYF.

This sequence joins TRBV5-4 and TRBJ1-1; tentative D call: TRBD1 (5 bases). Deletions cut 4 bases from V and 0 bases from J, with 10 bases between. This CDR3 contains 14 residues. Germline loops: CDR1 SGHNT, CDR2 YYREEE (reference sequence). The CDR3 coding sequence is TGTGCCAGCAGCGGACACGGCATGAACACTGAAGCTTTCTTT. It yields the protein CASSGHGMNTEAFF. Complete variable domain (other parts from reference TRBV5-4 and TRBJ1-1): ETGVTQSPTHLIKTRGQQVTLRCSSQSGHNTVSWYQQALGQGPQFIFQYYREEENGRGNFPPRFSGLQFPNYSSELNVNALELDDSALYLCASSGHGMNTEAFFGQGTRLTVV.

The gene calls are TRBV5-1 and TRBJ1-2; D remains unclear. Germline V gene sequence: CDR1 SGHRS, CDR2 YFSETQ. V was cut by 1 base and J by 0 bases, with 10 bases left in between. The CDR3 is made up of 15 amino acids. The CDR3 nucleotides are TGCGCCAGCAGCTTGACCCAGGCCGCTAACTATGGCTACACCTTC. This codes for CASSLTQAANYGYTF. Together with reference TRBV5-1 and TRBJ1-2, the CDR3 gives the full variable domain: KAGVTQTPRYLIKTRGQQVTLSCSPISGHRSVSWYQQTPGQGLQFLFEYFSETQRNKGNFPGRFSGRQFSNSRSEMNVSTLELGDSALYLCASSLTQAANYGYTFGSGTRLTVV.